Following are 21 T cell receptor beta chains from one sample sequenced in a study of cytomegalovirus exposure and HLA in healthy donors. Use of 60 Vbeta and 13 Jbeta primers characterized the PCR. TCRdb's copy holds only in-frame clones and misses some; the assay was immunoSEQ multiplex PCR. The table has over 150,000 clones, 60% to 80% seen once; the top ten hold roughly an eighth. The material sequenced was PBMCs. The receptor source for this set is a woman between 50 and 59 years old in good health and CMV-seropositive.

The V call is TRBV5-5, the J call TRBJ2-1; tentatively, D is TRBD2 (6 bases). With 1 base removed from V and 7 bases from J, the gap between germline ends came to 15 bases. The CDR3 runs 15 residues. CDR1 and CDR2 (germline): SGHKS, YYEKEE (reference sequence). CDR3 DNA: TGTGCCAGCAGCTTGTTGGGCGGGATAGTAAATGAGCAGTTCTTC. Encoded protein: CASSLLGGIVNEQFF.

The chain combines TRBV5-5 with TRBJ2-7, with TRBD2 identical over 9 bases. Germline V CDR1 and CDR2: SGHKS, YYEKEE (reference sequence). The V gene end was trimmed by 0 bases and the J gene end by 5 bases; junction bases not matched to a gene: 6. The CDR3 totals 15 residues. DNA for the CDR3: TGTGCCAGCAGCTTGGCTAGCGGGGAGCGGAACGAGCAGTACTTC. Its protein product is CASSLASGERNEQYF.

The rearrangement uses TRBV7-6 and TRBJ2-2; TRBD2 matches at 13 bases. CDR3 length: 15 amino acids. Losses at the gene ends were 4 bases for V and 5 bases for J; bases not matched to a gene: 1. Germline CDR1 SGHVS, CDR2 FNYEAQ. The CDR3, as DNA: TGTGCCAGCAGCTCGACTAGCGGGGGGACCGGGGAGCTGTTTTTT. Translated: CASSSTSGGTGELFF.

A remark on this clone: Within the sample, other DNA sequences also encode this same CDR3. This chain connects TRBV30 to TRBJ2-7; D might be TRBD2 (5 bases). CDR3 size: 12 residues. Germline V gene lookup returns CDR1 GTSNPN and CDR2 SVGIG (reference sequence). Trimming stripped 0 bases from V and 4 bases from J, with 7 bases between. The CDR3, as DNA: TGTGCCTGGAGTGTCTCGGGATACGAGCAGTACTTC. The encoded protein is CAWSVSGYEQYF.

The CDR3: CATSREKTGGEKLFF. The CDR3 DNA sequence: TGTGCCACCAGCAGAGAGAAGACAGGGGGTGAAAAACTGTTTTTT. V is TRBV15 and J is TRBJ1-4; 9 bases are shared with TRBD1. CDR1 and CDR2 (germline): LNHNV, YYDKDF (reference sequence). This CDR3 is 15 amino acids long. Trimming took 0 bases from V and 7 from J; bases not matched to a gene: 3. The variable domain in full, with the rest retrieved from reference TRBV15 and TRBJ1-4, is DAMVIQNPRYQVTQFGKPVTLSCSQTLNHNVMYWYQQKSSQAPKLLFHYYDKDFNNEADTPDNFQSRRPNTSFCFLDIRSPGLGDTAMYLCATSREKTGGEKLFFGSGTQLSVL.

This clone is a singleton in its sample. The rearrangement uses TRBV5-1 and TRBJ2-1; 8 bases match TRBD2. V lost 1 base, J lost 4 bases, and 4 bases stayed unmatched. Germline CDR1 and CDR2: SGHRS and YFSETQ. CDR3 length equals 15 residues. CDR3 loop: CASSLRSGGYNEQFF. In DNA, the CDR3 is TGCGCCAGCAGCTTGAGGAGCGGGGGTTACAATGAGCAGTTCTTC.

V is TRBV6-5 and J is TRBJ1-1; 8 bases map to TRBD1. The CDR3 has 14 residues. Trimming cost V 5 bases and J 1 base; bases outside gene matches: 3. CDR1 MNHEY and CDR2 SVGAGI come from the germline V gene. As DNA, the CDR3 is TGTGCCAGCAGTATGACAGGGGCGAACACTGAAGCTTTCTTT. As protein: CASSMTGANTEAFF.

This rearrangement joins TRBV14 to TRBJ2-7, with 9 nucleotides matching TRBD1. The CDR3 totals 16 residues. V lost 3 bases and J lost 2; bases outside the gene matches: 8. Germline V gene data show CDR1 as SGHDN and CDR2 as FVKESK. The CDR3 DNA reads as TGTGCCAGCAGCCAGTTCGGCCGGGACAGGGCCTACGAGCAGTACTTC. This translates into CASSQFGRDRAYEQYF.

This clone was counted a single time. The chain recombines TRBV6-1 with TRBJ1-5; 10 bases are a match to TRBD1. The germline V gene has CDR1 MNHNS and CDR2 SASEGT. The CDR3 is 15 residues long. Trimming took 4 bases from V and 6 from J; bases not matched to a gene: 6. The CDR3 DNA is TGTGCCAGCAGTGGTGACAGGGGGCTGTTTCAGCCCCAGCATTTT. Translated: CASSGDRGLFQPQHF.

The rearrangement joins TRBV9 to TRBJ1-2, with 10 nucleotides matching TRBD1. J lost 3 bases, V lost 0 bases, and 2 bases had no gene match. The CDR3 is 15 residues long. The germline gives CDR1 SGDLS, CDR2 YYNGEE. This chain's CDR3 is CASSVVDRGDYGYTF. The CDR3 DNA is TGTGCCAGCAGCGTAGTGGACAGGGGGGACTATGGCTACACCTTC. Full variable domain (outside the CDR3, taken from reference TRBV9 and TRBJ1-2): DSGVTQTPKHLITATGQRVTLRCSPRSGDLSVYWYQQSLDQGLQFLIQYYNGEERAKGNILERFSAQQFPDLHSELNLSSLELGDSALYFCASSVVDRGDYGYTFGSGTRLTVV.

The V and J genes are TRBV6-1 and TRBJ1-2; 9 nucleotides agree with TRBD1. V lost 8 bases to trimming and J lost 4 bases; unmatched junction nucleotides: 11. CDR3 length equals 15 residues. The germline V gene has CDR1 MNHNS and CDR2 SASEGT. CDR3 bases: TGTGCCAGCTGGGACCGACAGGGGGTCGGCTATGGCTACACCTTC. As protein: CASWDRQGVGYGYTF.

This chain's CDR3 is CASGLRGAENSPLHF. The CDR3 DNA reads as TGTGCTAGTGGTTTACGGGGGGCTGAGAATTCACCCCTCCACTTT. V gene TRBV12-5 combines with J gene TRBJ1-6; a weak D match, TRBD1 (6 bases). Germline loops: CDR1 LGHNT, CDR2 FRNRAP. The CDR3 loop spans 15 amino acids. Trimming stripped 3 bases from V and 7 bases from J, with 13 bases between. Full variable domain (missing parts from reference TRBV12-5 and TRBJ1-6): DARVTQTPRHKVTEMGQEVTMRCQPILGHNTVFWYRQTMMQGLELLAYFRNRAPLDDSGMPKDRFSAEMPDATLATLKIQPSEPRDSAVYFCASGLRGAENSPLHFGNGTRLTVT.

The chain uses TRBV7-9 and TRBJ2-7; no definite D call. The CDR3 extends over 11 amino acids. The ends were cut back, 2 bases at V and 6 bases at J, with 5 bases in the middle. Germline values: CDR1 SEHNR, CDR2 FQNEAQ (reference sequence). CDR3 DNA: TGTGCCAGCAGCTTATATCGCGAGCAGTACTTC. It translates to CASSLYREQYF.

This rearrangement joins TRBV2 to TRBJ2-7; no reliable D call. CDR1 is SNHLY and CDR2 is FYNNEI in the germline V gene. The CDR3 runs 14 residues. V dropped 2 bases and J dropped 0 bases, with 8 bases sitting between them. The CDR3 sequence is CASSESGPSYEQYF. The CDR3 DNA follows: TGTGCCAGCAGTGAATCTGGCCCCTCCTACGAGCAGTACTTC.

V usage is TRBV30 and J usage is TRBJ1-6; 10 bases align to TRBD1. The V gene end was trimmed by 5 bases and the J gene end by 9 bases; junction bases not matched to a gene: 4. The germline V gene encodes CDR1 GTSNPN and CDR2 SVGIG (reference sequence). CDR3 length: 13 residues. This CDR3 reads CAWGDRGASPLHF. The CDR3 DNA is TGTGCCTGGGGGGACAGGGGAGCTTCACCCCTCCACTTT.

CDR3 region: CSVPAGVVPETEAFF. CDR3 in DNA: TGCAGCGTCCCCGCGGGGGTAGTACCGGAGACTGAAGCTTTCTTT. The chain is built from TRBV29-1 and TRBJ1-1; tentatively, D is TRBD1 (5 bases). With 6 bases removed from V and 5 bases from J, the gap between germline ends came to 22 bases. CDR1 is SQVTM, CDR2 ANQGSEA, per germline. There are 15 residues in the CDR3.

The rearrangement uses TRBV5-1 and TRBJ2-2; TRBD1 might be the D (6 bases). The germline V gene encodes CDR1 SGHRS and CDR2 YFSETQ. V lost 4 bases, J lost 5 bases, and 15 bases lay in between. The CDR3 totals 15 residues. In DNA form, the CDR3 reads TGCGCCAGCAGCCTTGACAGGTCATTTACCGGGGAGCTGTTTTTT. This sequence encodes CASSLDRSFTGELFF.

This chain links TRBV11-3 with TRBJ2-5; 9 bases fit TRBD1. CDR1 and CDR2 (germline): SGHNT, YENEEA. The CDR3 is 17 residues long. J gave up 5 bases and V 5 bases, and 15 bases lay outside the gene matches. CDR3 amino acids: CASSQGLSTGGAETQYF. The DNA for the CDR3 is TGTGCCAGCAGCCAGGGACTATCGACAGGGGGTGCGGAGACCCAGTACTTC.

Concerning this clone itself: Germline is not matched at one junction end, which may reflect a read error. Other DNA sequences in the sample encode the same CDR3. The chain is built from TRBV10-1 and TRBJ2-2; 8 bases fit TRBD1. Germline V lookup: CDR1 WNHNN, CDR2 SYGVQD (reference sequence). This CDR3 is built from 16 residues. The DNA for the CDR3 is TGCGCCAGCAGCGAGTCAACAGGGGGAGGCACCGGGGAGCTGTTTTTT. Translation: CASSESTGGGTGELFF.

This chain links TRBV19 with TRBJ2-1, with 9 positions matching TRBD1. The CDR3 has 21 amino acids. Germline V gene lookup returns CDR1 LNHDA and CDR2 SQIVND (reference sequence). V trimming: 6 bases; J trimming: 5 bases; junction bases outside the gene matches: 26. CDR3 sequence: CASRIFHPGQGIRGTHNEQFF. The CDR3 nucleotides are TGTGCCAGTAGGATCTTCCACCCGGGACAGGGAATTAGGGGGACACACAATGAGCAGTTCTTC.

This clone was counted once. The chain links TRBV19 to TRBJ1-2, with 7 positions matching TRBD1. The CDR3 totals 13 residues. V trimming: 10 bases; J trimming: 8 bases; junction bases outside the gene matches: 13. CDR1 and CDR2 from the germline V gene are LNHDA and SQIVND (reference sequence). The chain's CDR3 is CATAPTGTSGYTF. For the CDR3, the DNA is TGTGCCACCGCCCCGACAGGGACAAGCGGCTACACCTTC.